This T cell receptor (beta chain) was sequenced during a study of shared clonotypes between healthy human individuals. Study information: The plates for each donor numbered three CD4 naive, three CD4 memory, two CD8 naive and one CD8 memory.

Remarks on this clone: Its antigen is still unknown.

Assay: immunoSEQ multiplex PCR; the TCRdb copy retains only in-frame clones and omits some. The table includes around 640,000 clones, around 96% detected once. The V gene's germline CDR1 is LNHNV and CDR2 YYDKDF (reference sequence). The CDR3 sequence is 12 residues long. Only CD45RO-negative cells positively selected for CCR7 counted as naive CD8 cells, so terminally differentiated effector memory CD45RA+ cells were excluded. Every one of the donors was a Caucasian adult that lived in Nashville, Tennessee. Study-wide results and limits: Sampling covered nothing but blood. Tissue TCR repertoires likely differ from those found in blood.

Material: naive CD8+ T cells sorted from blood. The origin of this receptor is a woman aged 25 to 45 in good health. This sequence joins TRBV15 and TRBJ1-4; maybe TRBD1 (6 bases). The DNA of the CDR3 is TGTGCGGCAGGGGCCTATAATGAAAAACTGTTTTTT. This encodes CAAGAYNEKLFF.